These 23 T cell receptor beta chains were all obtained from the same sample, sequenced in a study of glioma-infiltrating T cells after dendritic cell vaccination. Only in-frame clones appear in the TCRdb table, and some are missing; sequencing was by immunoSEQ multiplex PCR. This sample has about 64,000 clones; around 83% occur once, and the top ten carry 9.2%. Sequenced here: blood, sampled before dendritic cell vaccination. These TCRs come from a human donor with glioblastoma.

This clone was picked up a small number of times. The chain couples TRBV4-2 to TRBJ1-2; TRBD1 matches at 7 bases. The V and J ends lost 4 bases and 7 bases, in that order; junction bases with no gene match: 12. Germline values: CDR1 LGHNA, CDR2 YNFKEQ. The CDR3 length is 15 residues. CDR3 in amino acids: CASSPQRGGDRGYTF. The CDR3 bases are TGTGCCAGCAGCCCCCAGCGAGGGGGCGATCGTGGCTACACCTTC.

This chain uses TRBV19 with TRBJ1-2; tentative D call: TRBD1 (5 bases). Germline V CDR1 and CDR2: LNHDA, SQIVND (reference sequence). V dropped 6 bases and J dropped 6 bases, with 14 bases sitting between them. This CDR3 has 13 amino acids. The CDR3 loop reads CASRYQGSNGYTF. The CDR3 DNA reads TGTGCCAGTAGGTATCAGGGATCTAATGGCTACACCTTC.

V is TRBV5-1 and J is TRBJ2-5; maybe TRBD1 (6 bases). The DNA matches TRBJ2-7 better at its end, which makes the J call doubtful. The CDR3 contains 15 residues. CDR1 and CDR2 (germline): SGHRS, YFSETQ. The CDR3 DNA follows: TGCGCCAGCAGCTTGATCTCCGGACAGTCCTACGAGCAGTACTTC. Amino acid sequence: CASSLISGQSYEQYF.

In DNA form, the CDR3 reads TGTGCCAGTAGTAGGGACAGTCACTATGGCTACACCTTC. This encodes CASSRDSHYGYTF. The J gene is TRBJ1-2, the V gene TRBV19; 7 bases are a match to TRBD1. The CDR3 consists of 13 residues. CDR1 LNHDA and CDR2 SQIVND come from the germline V gene (reference sequence). The junction had 2 bases not matched to a gene; V was cut back by 4 bases and J by 3 bases.

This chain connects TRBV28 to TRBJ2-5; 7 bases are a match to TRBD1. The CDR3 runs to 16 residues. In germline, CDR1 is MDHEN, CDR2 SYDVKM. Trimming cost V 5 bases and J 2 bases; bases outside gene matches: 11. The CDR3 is CASSPRQGFGQETQYF. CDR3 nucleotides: TGTGCCAGCAGTCCGCGACAGGGCTTTGGTCAAGAGACCCAGTACTTC.

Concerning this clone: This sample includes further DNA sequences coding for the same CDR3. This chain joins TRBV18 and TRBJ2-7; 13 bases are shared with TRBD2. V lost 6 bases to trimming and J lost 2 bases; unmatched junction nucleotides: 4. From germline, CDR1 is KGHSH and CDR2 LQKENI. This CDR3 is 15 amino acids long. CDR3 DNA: TGTGCCAGCTCCCCTGGACTAGCGGGGGCCTACGAGCAGTACTTC. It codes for CASSPGLAGAYEQYF.

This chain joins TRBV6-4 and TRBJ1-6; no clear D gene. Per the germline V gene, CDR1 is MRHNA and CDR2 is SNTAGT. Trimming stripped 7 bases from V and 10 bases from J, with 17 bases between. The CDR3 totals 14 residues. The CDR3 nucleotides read TGTGCCAGCAAAGCCGACCTGGGAGGATCACCCCTCCACTTT. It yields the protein CASKADLGGSPLHF.

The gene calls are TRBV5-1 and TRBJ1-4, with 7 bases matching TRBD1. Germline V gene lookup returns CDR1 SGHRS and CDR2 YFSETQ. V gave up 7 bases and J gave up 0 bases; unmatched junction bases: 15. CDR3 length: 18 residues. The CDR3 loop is CASRVSVGQAATNEKLFF. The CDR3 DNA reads TGCGCCAGCCGCGTCTCCGTCGGACAGGCAGCAACTAATGAAAAACTGTTTTTT.

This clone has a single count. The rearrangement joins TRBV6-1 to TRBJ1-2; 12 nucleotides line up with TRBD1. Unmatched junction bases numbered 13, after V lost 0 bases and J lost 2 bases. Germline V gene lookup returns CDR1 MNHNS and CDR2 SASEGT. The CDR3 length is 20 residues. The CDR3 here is CASSEAPAGAGTGGNYGYTF. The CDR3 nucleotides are TGTGCCAGCAGTGAAGCCCCAGCGGGGGCCGGGACAGGGGGCAACTATGGCTACACCTTC.

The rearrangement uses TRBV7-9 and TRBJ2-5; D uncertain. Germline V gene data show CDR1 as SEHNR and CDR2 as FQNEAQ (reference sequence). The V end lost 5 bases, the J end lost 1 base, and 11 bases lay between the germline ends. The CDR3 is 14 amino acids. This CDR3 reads CASSPDSSQETQYF. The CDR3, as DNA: TGTGCCAGCAGCCCCGACTCCTCCCAAGAGACCCAGTACTTC.

The CDR3 DNA reads TGTGCCACCAGCGGCGGACTAGCGGGGAGGTCAGATACGCAGTATTTT. Translated: CATSGGLAGRSDTQYF. V and J are TRBV15 and TRBJ2-3; TRBD2 agrees at 12 bases. Per germline, CDR1 LNHNV and CDR2 YYDKDF (reference sequence). V lost 5 bases and J lost 4; bases outside the gene matches: 7. This CDR3 is 16 amino acids long.

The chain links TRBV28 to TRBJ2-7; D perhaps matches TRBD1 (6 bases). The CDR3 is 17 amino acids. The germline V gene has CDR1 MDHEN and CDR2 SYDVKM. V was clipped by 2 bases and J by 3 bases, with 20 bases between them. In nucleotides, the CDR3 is TGTGCCAGCAGTTTAGGCTCTTACGGACAGCTAAACTACGAGCAGTACTTC. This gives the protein CASSLGSYGQLNYEQYF.

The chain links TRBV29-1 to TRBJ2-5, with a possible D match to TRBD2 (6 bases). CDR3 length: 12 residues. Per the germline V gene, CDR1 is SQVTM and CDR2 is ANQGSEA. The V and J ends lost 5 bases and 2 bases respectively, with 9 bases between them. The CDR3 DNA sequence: TGCAGCGTTCTGGGACTTCAAGAGACCCAGTACTTC. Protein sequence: CSVLGLQETQYF.

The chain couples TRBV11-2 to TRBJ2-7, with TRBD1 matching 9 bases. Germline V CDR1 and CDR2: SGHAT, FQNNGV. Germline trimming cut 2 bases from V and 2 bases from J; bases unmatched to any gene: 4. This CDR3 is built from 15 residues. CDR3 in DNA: TGTGCCAGCAGCTTAACCGGGACAGGGCCCTACGAGCAGTACTTC. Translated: CASSLTGTGPYEQYF.

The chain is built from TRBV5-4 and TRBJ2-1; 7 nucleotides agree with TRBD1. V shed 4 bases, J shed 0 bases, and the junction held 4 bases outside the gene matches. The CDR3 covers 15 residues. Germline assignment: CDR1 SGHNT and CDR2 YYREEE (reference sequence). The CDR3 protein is CASSPGQSSYNEQFF. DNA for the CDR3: TGTGCCAGCAGCCCGGGACAGAGCTCCTACAATGAGCAGTTCTTC.

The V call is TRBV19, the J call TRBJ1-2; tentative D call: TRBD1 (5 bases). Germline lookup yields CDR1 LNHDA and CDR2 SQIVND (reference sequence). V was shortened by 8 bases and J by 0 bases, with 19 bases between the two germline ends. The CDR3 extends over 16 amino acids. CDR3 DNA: TGTGCCAGTCGTAGGGTGGAGGGGCGACCTAACTATGGCTACACCTTC. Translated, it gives CASRRVEGRPNYGYTF.

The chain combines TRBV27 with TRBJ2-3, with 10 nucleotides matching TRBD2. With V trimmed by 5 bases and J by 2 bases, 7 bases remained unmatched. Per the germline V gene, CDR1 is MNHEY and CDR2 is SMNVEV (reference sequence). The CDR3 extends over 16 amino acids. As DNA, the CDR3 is TGTGCCAGCAGTGAATGGACTAGCGGACCCACAGATACGCAGTATTTT. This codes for CASSEWTSGPTDTQYF.

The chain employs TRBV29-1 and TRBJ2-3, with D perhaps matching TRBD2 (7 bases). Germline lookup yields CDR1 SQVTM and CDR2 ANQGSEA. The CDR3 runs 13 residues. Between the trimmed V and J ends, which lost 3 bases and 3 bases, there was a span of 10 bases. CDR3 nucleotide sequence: TGCAGCGTTGAGAGGGGGGGGACAGATACGCAGTATTTT. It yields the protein CSVERGGTDTQYF.

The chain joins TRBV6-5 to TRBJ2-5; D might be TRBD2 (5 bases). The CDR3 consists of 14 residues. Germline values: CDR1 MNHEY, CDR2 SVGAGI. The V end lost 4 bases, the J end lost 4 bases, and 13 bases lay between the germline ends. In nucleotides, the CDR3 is TGTGCCAGCAGTTCGGGCCTCGAGGGAGAGACCCAGTACTTC. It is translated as CASSSGLEGETQYF.

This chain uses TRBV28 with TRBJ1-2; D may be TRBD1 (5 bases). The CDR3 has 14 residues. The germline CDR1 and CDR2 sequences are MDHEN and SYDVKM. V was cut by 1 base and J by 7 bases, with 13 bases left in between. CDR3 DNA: TGTGCCAGCAGTTTATCCCCGGGGGAGGGTGGCTACACCTTC. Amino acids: CASSLSPGEGGYTF.

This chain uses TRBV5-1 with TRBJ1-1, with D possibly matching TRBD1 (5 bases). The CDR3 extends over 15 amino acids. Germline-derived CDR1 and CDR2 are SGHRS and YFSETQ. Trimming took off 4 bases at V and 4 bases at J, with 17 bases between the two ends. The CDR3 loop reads CASSLRGGGATEAFF. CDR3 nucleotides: TGCGCCAGCAGCCTCCGCGGCGGAGGGGCCACTGAAGCTTTCTTT.

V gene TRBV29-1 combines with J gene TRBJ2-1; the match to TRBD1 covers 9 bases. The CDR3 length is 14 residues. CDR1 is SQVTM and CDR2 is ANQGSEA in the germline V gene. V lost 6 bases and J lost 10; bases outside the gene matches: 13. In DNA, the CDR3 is TGCAGCGTGGGCCGGGACAGGGCCCTCAGGGAGCAGTTCTTC. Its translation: CSVGRDRALREQFF.

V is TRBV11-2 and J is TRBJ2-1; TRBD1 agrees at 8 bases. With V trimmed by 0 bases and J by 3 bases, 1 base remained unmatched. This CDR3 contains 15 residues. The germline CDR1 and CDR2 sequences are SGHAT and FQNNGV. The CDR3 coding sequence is TGTGCCAGCAGCTTAGAGGGACAGGTCTACAATGAGCAGTTCTTC. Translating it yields CASSLEGQVYNEQFF.